These T cell receptor beta chains were read from a single sample in a study of vaccination effects on CD4 cells after COVID-19. The antigens these receptors bind are not known. Data came from immunoSEQ multiplex PCR; TCRdb stores just in-frame clones and leaves some out. This sample has 35,000 to 40,000 clones, with 66% found just once. Sequenced material: CD4+ T cells from PBMCs cultured with HCoV-OC43 spike peptides, taken before COVID-19 vaccination. The source of these receptors is a human donor who received a COVID-19 vaccine. CDR3s include the opening cysteine and the closing phenylalanine or tryptophan. D genes are given only for firm matches. The listing skips clone size in some rows; elsewhere it reads once, few, many or a size class.

J: TRBJ1-1; V: TRBV7-8; size: -; D: -; DNA: TGTGCCAGCAGCAAGACAGGTCCGGTGGAAGCTTTCTTT; CDR3: CASSKTGPVEAFF
J: TRBJ1-4; V: TRBV5-1; size: -; D: -; DNA: TGCGCCAGCAGCTTCCGACCTAATGAAAAACTGTTTTTT; CDR3: CASSFRPNEKLFF
J: TRBJ2-7; V: TRBV6-2/TRBV6-3; size: -; D: TRBD1; DNA: TGTGCCAGCAGTTACTCGACAGGGTGGAGTTCCTACGAGCAGTACTTC; CDR3: CASSYSTGWSSYEQYF
J: TRBJ1-1; V: TRBV9; size: -; D: -; DNA: TGTGCCAGCAGCGTAGAGAGGAACACTGAAGCTTTCTTT; CDR3: CASSVERNTEAFF
J: TRBJ2-3; V: TRBV19; size: -; D: TRBD2; DNA: TGTGCCAGTAGTATGACTAGCGGGAATGCAGATACGCAGTATTTT; CDR3: CASSMTSGNADTQYF
J: TRBJ1-2; V: TRBV27; size: -; D: TRBD1; DNA: TGTGCCAGCAGTTACCGGACAGGAGGTAACTATGGCTACACCTTC; CDR3: CASSYRTGGNYGYTF
J: TRBJ1-2; V: TRBV18; size: -; D: TRBD1; DNA: TGTGCCAGCTCACAGGGACAGGAGACCGCCCCCTATGGCTACACCTTC; CDR3: CASSQGQETAPYGYTF
J: TRBJ2-1; V: TRBV11-3; size: -; D: TRBD1; DNA: TGTGCCAGCAGCTCCGGACAGGGCTCTCCTATAGAGCAGTTCTTC; CDR3: CASSSGQGSPIEQFF
J: TRBJ1-1; V: TRBV24-1; size: -; D: -; DNA: TGTGCCACCAGTGACACTTCAGCGGGGACTGAAGCTTTCTTT; CDR3: CATSDTSAGTEAFF
J: TRBJ2-7; V: TRBV3-1/TRBV3-2; size: few; D: -; DNA: TGTGCCAGCAGCCAAGAAGGGAGCTCCTACGAGCAGTACTTC; CDR3: CASSQEGSSYEQYF
J: TRBJ2-7; V: TRBV6-5; size: -; D: TRBD1; DNA: TGTGCCAGCAGTAGGACAGGGGGCTACTACGAGCAGTACTTC; CDR3: CASSRTGGYYEQYF
J: TRBJ2-1; V: TRBV3-1/TRBV3-2; size: -; D: TRBD2; DNA: TGTGCCAGCAGCCAATCTAGCGGGAGCTCCTTCTTC; CDR3: CASSQSSGSSFF
J: TRBJ2-1; V: TRBV2; size: few; D: TRBD2; DNA: TGTGCCAGCGGGGGGACTAGCGTCTACAATGAGCAGTTCTTC; CDR3: CASGGTSVYNEQFF
J: TRBJ2-1; V: TRBV20-1; size: -; D: -; DNA: TGCAGTGCTAGTCCCAATACCGGGACTGTCAATGAGCAGTTCTTC; CDR3: CSASPNTGTVNEQFF
J: TRBJ2-5; V: TRBV13; size: -; D: TRBD1; DNA: TGTGCCAGCAGCTTATGGACAGGGTCAGAGACCCAGTACTTC; CDR3: CASSLWTGSETQYF
J: TRBJ2-7; V: TRBV5-1; size: -; D: -; DNA: TGCGCCAGCAGGAATCCGGGGCAACAGGTGGACTACGAGCAGTACTTC; CDR3: CASRNPGQQVDYEQYF
J: TRBJ1-6; V: TRBV19; size: -; D: TRBD1; DNA: TGTGCCAGTAGTCTCAGGGGGCCCGGGGATTCACCCCTCCACTTT; CDR3: CASSLRGPGDSPLHF
J: TRBJ1-2; V: TRBV6-5; size: -; D: -; DNA: TGTGCCAGCAGTTACTCGACAGGATATGGCTACACCTTC; CDR3: CASSYSTGYGYTF
J: TRBJ1-2; V: TRBV9; size: few; D: -; DNA: TGTGCCAGCAGCGTAGATGTTCGAGCGCACACAGCTAACTATGGCTACACCTTC; CDR3: CASSVDVRAHTANYGYTF
J: TRBJ1-4; V: TRBV5-1; size: -; D: TRBD1; DNA: TGCGCCAGCAGCTTGGAGGGGGCTGAAAAACTGTTTTTT; CDR3: CASSLEGAEKLFF
J: TRBJ1-1; V: TRBV5-1; size: -; D: -; DNA: TGCGCCAGCAGCCCGGCTGGAAGGACAGAGAACACTGAAGCTTTCTTT; CDR3: CASSPAGRTENTEAFF
J: TRBJ2-2; V: TRBV19; size: -; D: -; DNA: TGTGCCAGTACCCCAGACAGACGAGCGAACACCGGGGAGCTGTTTTTT; CDR3: CASTPDRRANTGELFF
J: TRBJ2-3; V: TRBV5-1; size: -; D: TRBD2; DNA: TGCGCCAGCAGCTTGGAAGCTAGCGGGGGGGCCCTAGATACGCAGTATTTT; CDR3: CASSLEASGGALDTQYF
J: TRBJ2-7; V: TRBV3-1/TRBV3-2; size: few; D: -; DNA: TGTGCCAGCAGTCCCGGGCCTTCCTCCTACGAGCAGTACTTC; CDR3: CASSPGPSSYEQYF
J: TRBJ1-1; V: TRBV2; size: -; D: -; DNA: TGTGCCAGCAGTGGGGACACCCTCGAAGCTTTCTTT; CDR3: CASSGDTLEAFF
J: TRBJ1-2; V: TRBV6-5; size: -; D: -; DNA: TGTGCCAGCACCCACGACGGCGACTATGGCTACACCTTC; CDR3: CASTHDGDYGYTF
J: TRBJ1-5; V: TRBV6-6; size: few; D: -; DNA: TGTGCCAGCAGTTACTCGAGGGCGCCTCAGCCCCAGCATTTT; CDR3: CASSYSRAPQPQHF
J: TRBJ2-7; V: TRBV11-2; size: -; D: -; DNA: TGTGCCAGCAGCCCGATCCTCGACAAAAAGGCCTACGAGCAGTACTTC; CDR3: CASSPILDKKAYEQYF
J: TRBJ2-7; V: TRBV2; size: -; D: -; DNA: TGTGCCAGCAGTCGGGTTGGTCTCTACGAGCAGTACTTC; CDR3: CASSRVGLYEQYF
J: TRBJ2-5; V: TRBV7-2; size: -; D: TRBD2; DNA: TGTGCCAGCAGCTTAGCCGGCGCAGCGGGGGAAGAGACCCAGTACTTC; CDR3: CASSLAGAAGEETQYF
J: TRBJ2-1; V: TRBV7-8; size: -; D: TRBD1; DNA: TGTGCCAGCAGCTCGGACAGGTGGTCAAGGAATGAGCAGTTCTTC; CDR3: CASSSDRWSRNEQFF
J: TRBJ2-3; V: TRBV7-8; size: -; D: -; DNA: TGTGCCAGCAGCTTACAGGTTCTATCGGATACGCAGTATTTT; CDR3: CASSLQVLSDTQYF
J: TRBJ2-1; V: TRBV27; size: -; D: TRBD2; DNA: TGTGCCAGCAGTCCTCTCCCTCTAGCGGGGGGGCCGTTCTTC; CDR3: CASSPLPLAGGPFF
J: TRBJ2-5; V: TRBV11-2; size: few; D: -; DNA: TGTGCCAGCAGCTCCCAAGGGGGGCGAGGGGAGACCCAGTACTTC; CDR3: CASSSQGGRGETQYF
J: TRBJ1-2; V: TRBV2; size: -; D: -; DNA: TGTGCCAGCAGGGGGGACCCCATAAACTATGGCTACACCTTC; CDR3: CASRGDPINYGYTF
J: TRBJ2-3; V: TRBV3-1/TRBV3-2; size: -; D: -; DNA: TGTGCCAGCAGCCAAGGTGTTGGGAGAGCGCAGTATTTT; CDR3: CASSQGVGRAQYF
J: TRBJ1-2; V: TRBV3-1/TRBV3-2; size: -; D: -; DNA: TGTGCCAGCAGCCGGGGCTATGGCTACACCTTC; CDR3: CASSRGYGYTF
J: TRBJ2-7; V: TRBV30; size: -; D: TRBD1; DNA: TGTGCCTGGAAAACAACAGGGGGTCGGGAGCAGTACTTC; CDR3: CAWKTTGGREQYF
J: TRBJ2-7; V: TRBV6-5; size: -; D: -; DNA: TGTGCCAGCAGTTACGTCCTAGGATCCTACGAGCAGTACTTC; CDR3: CASSYVLGSYEQYF
J: TRBJ1-5; V: TRBV11-2; size: few; D: -; DNA: TGTGCCAGCAGCTTAGAGTTGGGTCGGGGACAATTAGGTCAGCCCCAGCATTTT; CDR3: CASSLELGRGQLGQPQHF
J: TRBJ1-4; V: TRBV6-5; size: -; D: -; DNA: TGTGCCAGCAGTTACTCGGGGACTAATGAAAAACTGTTTTTT; CDR3: CASSYSGTNEKLFF
J: TRBJ1-1; V: TRBV5-1; size: -; D: -; DNA: TGCGCCAGCATGGTCGGGGGCGCGAGCACTGAAGCTTTCTTT; CDR3: CASMVGGASTEAFF
J: TRBJ1-2; V: TRBV9; size: many; D: TRBD1; DNA: TGTGCCAGCAGCGTAGGGGACAGGGAAGGCTACACCTTC; CDR3: CASSVGDREGYTF